A selection of T cell receptor beta chains follows, all from one sample in a study of cytomegalovirus exposure and HLA in healthy donors. Libraries were prepared by immunoSEQ multiplex PCR; TCRdb keeps only in-frame clonotypes and omits some of them. There are roughly 240,000 clones in the sample; roughly 80% occur only once, and around 5.7% lies in the top ten. Sequencing used PBMCs. The receptors derive from a woman aged 40 to 55 in good health and CMV-seropositive. Both conserved end residues are part of each CDR3. Fields, in order: CDR3 protein, D gene, clone size, V gene. D genes are given only for firm matches. The size field is filled for only some rows; it gives once, few, many or a size class.

CDR3aa: CAWTYRVDTQYF; d_gene: -; abundance: -; v_gene: TRBV30
CDR3aa: CASRGDTGELFF; d_gene: -; abundance: -; v_gene: TRBV6-5
CDR3aa: CASISPGRESSYEQYF; d_gene: TRBD2; abundance: -; v_gene: TRBV2
CDR3aa: CASSYSVQHSNQPQHF; d_gene: -; abundance: -; v_gene: TRBV6-6
CDR3aa: CASGRGYEQYF; d_gene: -; abundance: -; v_gene: TRBV5-1
CDR3aa: CASSPPGLAGHYNEQFF; d_gene: TRBD2; abundance: -; v_gene: TRBV11-3
CDR3aa: CASSPLRKMVGSSYEQYF; d_gene: -; abundance: -; v_gene: TRBV7-9
CDR3aa: CASSQGQAAQTQYF; d_gene: TRBD1; abundance: -; v_gene: TRBV14
CDR3aa: CASSSGQGWGSGTEAFF; d_gene: TRBD1; abundance: -; v_gene: TRBV7-2
CDR3aa: CASSLGTSGRISYNEQFF; d_gene: TRBD2; abundance: -; v_gene: TRBV5-1
CDR3aa: CASSLAGGQQYEQYF; d_gene: TRBD2; abundance: few; v_gene: TRBV7-3
CDR3aa: CASSPGTDLISNQPQHF; d_gene: TRBD1; abundance: -; v_gene: TRBV11-2
CDR3aa: CAISERGQGALDTEAFF; d_gene: TRBD1; abundance: -; v_gene: TRBV10-3
CDR3aa: CASSLGQGALYEQYF; d_gene: -; abundance: -; v_gene: TRBV5-1
CDR3aa: CASSNSGANVLTF; d_gene: -; abundance: -; v_gene: TRBV10-3
CDR3aa: CASSLSQGRSTGELFF; d_gene: -; abundance: -; v_gene: TRBV5-4
CDR3aa: CASSLEGGRSHEQYF; d_gene: TRBD2; abundance: few; v_gene: TRBV7-6
CDR3aa: CASSESAASGIYEQYF; d_gene: TRBD2; abundance: few; v_gene: TRBV10-1
CDR3aa: CASSSNREGTRLNTEAFF; d_gene: -; abundance: -; v_gene: TRBV7-2
CDR3aa: CSVGEDGTEAFF; d_gene: -; abundance: once; v_gene: TRBV29-1
CDR3aa: CASSYETGGGNQPQHF; d_gene: -; abundance: -; v_gene: TRBV6-5
CDR3aa: CASSSPQETEYQETQYF; d_gene: -; abundance: -; v_gene: TRBV7-9
CDR3aa: CASSGTSSTDEQFF; d_gene: -; abundance: once; v_gene: TRBV5-5
CDR3aa: CASSARTDPTDTQYF; d_gene: -; abundance: -; v_gene: TRBV9
CDR3aa: CASSLGGAEKNYGYTF; d_gene: -; abundance: -; v_gene: TRBV5-8
CDR3aa: CASSLVPRLAGNNEQFF; d_gene: TRBD2; abundance: -; v_gene: TRBV7-2
CDR3aa: CASSVEGDGSTNEKLFF; d_gene: -; abundance: -; v_gene: TRBV9
CDR3aa: CASSPNTSTDTQYF; d_gene: -; abundance: -; v_gene: TRBV7-9
CDR3aa: CASSLALRDEQYF; d_gene: -; abundance: -; v_gene: TRBV7-2
CDR3aa: CASSLRVTGDIQYF; d_gene: TRBD1; abundance: -; v_gene: TRBV7-6
CDR3aa: CAWSVGTAGDTEAFF; d_gene: -; abundance: -; v_gene: TRBV30
CDR3aa: CATSRDVASGSVTQYF; d_gene: TRBD2; abundance: -; v_gene: TRBV15
CDR3aa: CAIKTGVNTGELFF; d_gene: TRBD1; abundance: -; v_gene: TRBV10-3
CDR3aa: CASSLSNRDQPQHF; d_gene: -; abundance: few; v_gene: TRBV28
CDR3aa: CASSLDSLAGGSLQETQYF; d_gene: TRBD2; abundance: -; v_gene: TRBV11-3
CDR3aa: CASSPQSIAVAGSNYNEQFF; d_gene: TRBD2; abundance: -; v_gene: TRBV23-1
CDR3aa: CASNGAGATYEQYF; d_gene: TRBD2; abundance: -; v_gene: TRBV25-1
CDR3aa: CASSGVSYGYTF; d_gene: -; abundance: -; v_gene: TRBV9
CDR3aa: CASSQPGQEVNYGYTF; d_gene: TRBD1; abundance: -; v_gene: TRBV4-2
CDR3aa: CASMETSGGYNEQFF; d_gene: TRBD2; abundance: -; v_gene: TRBV10-2
CDR3aa: CASSLQGVAEAFF; d_gene: -; abundance: -; v_gene: TRBV5-4